These T cell receptor beta chains were read from a single sample in a study of technical replicates of blood from a handful of donors. The method was immunoSEQ multiplex PCR; TCRdb's version includes in-frame clones alone and lacks a portion of them. The table shows about 88,000 clones, with 90% to 95% occurring only once. Sequences were obtained from T cells isolated from PBMCs. These receptors were taken from a human donor in good health. CDR3s include the opening cysteine and the closing phenylalanine or tryptophan. The D gene is left open where the match is weak. Only some rows state a clone size, as once, few, many or a class for expanded clones.

TRBJ2-1 . TRBV10-2 TRBD2 TGCGCCAGCGGGAGGGACGGTCTGAATGAGCAGTTCTTC CASGRDGLNEQFF
TRBJ1-1 . TRBV27 . TGTGCCAGCAAAATGAACACAAACACTGAAGCTTTCTTT CASKMNTNTEAFF
TRBJ1-3 . TRBV21-1 . TGTGCCAGCACATCTATTGGGACAGCGTACTCTGGAAACACCATATATTTT CASTSIGTAYSGNTIYF
TRBJ1-2 . TRBV30 . TGTGCCTGGAGTGGGGAGGCCCTTCCTAACTATGGCTACACCTTC CAWSGEALPNYGYTF
TRBJ2-7 . TRBV6-5 . TGTGCCAGCAGTTACTCCGAGGCCTACGAGCAGTACTTC CASSYSEAYEQYF
TRBJ2-3 once TRBV28 . TGTGCCAGCAGGAATTCGCAGGGGCATACGCAGTATTTT CASRNSQGHTQYF
TRBJ2-7 . TRBV10-3 . TGTGCCATCAGTGATAAGCCCCGGTACGAGCAGTACTTC CAISDKPRYEQYF
TRBJ1-2 . TRBV19 TRBD1 TGTGCCAGTACCCCCGGACAGGGCTCGTATGGCTACACCTTC CASTPGQGSYGYTF
TRBJ1-5 . TRBV6-1 TRBD1 TGTGCCAGCAGTGGGGACAGGGGGCGCAATCAGCCCCAGCATTTT CASSGDRGRNQPQHF
TRBJ1-1 . TRBV5-1 . TGCGCCAGCAGCTCCTACCCGGGGAACACTGAAGCTTTCTTT CASSSYPGNTEAFF
TRBJ2-1 . TRBV6-4 . TGTGCCAGCAGCCTGGAGGGATCTACCTACAATGAGCAGTTCTTC CASSLEGSTYNEQFF
TRBJ2-2 . TRBV10-3 TRBD2 TGTGCCATCAGTGTGGGACTAGCGGGGCCAAACACCGGGGAGCTGTTTTTT CAISVGLAGPNTGELFF
TRBJ2-3 . TRBV5-1 . TGCGCCAGCACAGGCTTATCTGGTTCGGATACGCAGTATTTT CASTGLSGSDTQYF
TRBJ2-2 . TRBV9 . TGTGCCAGCAGCAAAACCAGGGGTACCGGGGAGCTGTTTTTT CASSKTRGTGELFF
TRBJ2-7 . TRBV7-2 TRBD2 TGTGCCAGCAGCTTTTGGTCTAGCGGGATGGGGGAGCAGTACTTC CASSFWSSGMGEQYF
TRBJ2-5 . TRBV14 . TGTGCCAGCAGCCAGGGTCCACGGAGTGCGTCAGAGACCCAGTACTTC CASSQGPRSASETQYF
TRBJ1-5 . TRBV28 TRBD1 TGTGCCAGCAGTTTCGCGGGACAGGGTACGAACAATCAGCCCCAGCATTTT CASSFAGQGTNNQPQHF
TRBJ2-5 . TRBV10-1 . TGCGCCAGCAGTGAGTCCAACACCGGGCAAGAGACCCAGTACTTC CASSESNTGQETQYF
TRBJ1-2 . TRBV6-6 TRBD1 TGTGCCAGCAGTTACGACGGACAGGGCTTGCTCTATGGCTACACCTTC CASSYDGQGLLYGYTF
TRBJ2-1 . TRBV7-7 . TGTGCCAGCAGCCTAGGCGCGTACAATGAGCAGTTCTTC CASSLGAYNEQFF
TRBJ2-3 . TRBV4-1 TRBD1 TGCGCCAGCAGCCAAGAGTCCCCTCGGACAGGGGAAGGCACAGATACGCAGTATTTT CASSQESPRTGEGTDTQYF
TRBJ2-1 . TRBV27 TRBD2 TGTGCCAGCAGTTTATTTGGTAGCGGGGGTCGAAATGAGCAGTTCTTC CASSLFGSGGRNEQFF
TRBJ1-1 . TRBV2 TRBD1 TGTGCCAGCAGGGGGACAGGGGACGGCACTGAAGCTTTCTTT CASRGTGDGTEAFF
TRBJ2-7 . TRBV15 TRBD1 TGTGCCACCAGCGATACAGGGGTTGGCGTCGAGCAGTACTTC CATSDTGVGVEQYF
TRBJ2-2 . TRBV5-1 TRBD2 TGCGCCAGTTTTAGCGGGACGAACACCGGGGAGCTGTTTTTT CASFSGTNTGELFF
TRBJ2-1 . TRBV27 TRBD2 TGTGCCAGCACCCACGGGACTAGCGGGGCCAATGAGCAGTTCTTC CASTHGTSGANEQFF
TRBJ2-1 . TRBV6-5 . TGTGCCAGCCGGAGCGGAGGGGAGTTCTTC CASRSGGEFF
TRBJ2-3 once TRBV13 . TGTGCCAGCAGCTTAAGGTCTAGCCAGACCTCTGATACGCAGTATTTT CASSLRSSQTSDTQYF
TRBJ2-3 . TRBV7-3 TRBD2 TGTGCCAGCAGCTTAGGTGTAGCGGGGGGATTCACAGATACGCAGTATTTT CASSLGVAGGFTDTQYF
TRBJ2-3 once TRBV10-3 TRBD2 TGTGCCACCCACGCGGGACTAGCGGGAGGCGCAGATACGCAGTATTTT CATHAGLAGGADTQYF
TRBJ2-5 . TRBV30 TRBD2 TGTGCCTGTGCTACCGGGACTAGCGGGGTACAAGAGACCCAGTACTTC CACATGTSGVQETQYF
TRBJ1-2 . TRBV19 TRBD1 TGTGCCAGTAGATGGACAGGGGGTCTCTATGGCTACACCTTC CASRWTGGLYGYTF
TRBJ2-7 . TRBV6-6 TRBD2 TGTGCCAGCAGTCCCTTAACTGGGACTAGTCGGATGGAGCAGTACTTC CASSPLTGTSRMEQYF
TRBJ1-2 . TRBV5-4 . TGTGCCAGCAGCTTGGTTCCGGGGGGGAATGGCTACACCTTC CASSLVPGGNGYTF
TRBJ2-3 . TRBV19 . TGTGCCAGTAGTATTTTGGTGGGGCGAGTTGGGACAGATACGCAGTATTTT CASSILVGRVGTDTQYF
TRBJ2-7 . TRBV6-5 . TGTGCCAGCAGTTACTCTTTGTTGCCCAGGGCCTGGGAGCAGTACTTC CASSYSLLPRAWEQYF
TRBJ2-1 . TRBV29-1 . TGCAGCGTTGTCAGAAGCTCCTACAATGAGCAGTTCTTC CSVVRSSYNEQFF
TRBJ1-2 . TRBV5-1 . TGCGCCAGCAGCTTGGTTCCAGGGGCCCCCGGCTACACCTTC CASSLVPGAPGYTF
TRBJ2-3 . TRBV10-2 TRBD2 TGCGCCAGCAAGGAGAGGACTAGCGGCACAGATACGCAGTATTTT CASKERTSGTDTQYF
TRBJ2-3 . TRBV7-9 . TGTGCCAGCAGCCTCGCGACTAGCACAGATACGCAGTATTTT CASSLATSTDTQYF
TRBJ2-5 . TRBV15 TRBD2 TGTGCCACCTCCGGACTAGCGGGGGGGGGTTGGGAGACCCAGTACTTC CATSGLAGGGWETQYF
TRBJ1-1 . TRBV10-3 TRBD1 TGTGCCATCAGTACAGGGGACACTGAAGCTTTCTTT CAISTGDTEAFF
TRBJ2-1 . TRBV27 . TGTGCCAGCAGTTTGGTAGCGGAGCCCTTGAAAGAGCAGTTCTTC CASSLVAEPLKEQFF
TRBJ1-2 . TRBV6-4 TRBD1 TGTGCCAGCAGTGACTCACTCGCTTGGGACAGGGATTATTATGGCTACACCTTC CASSDSLAWDRDYYGYTF
TRBJ1-2 . TRBV28 . TGTGCCAGCAGCCTAGTAAATCGGGACTCTGGCTACACCTTC CASSLVNRDSGYTF
TRBJ2-7 . TRBV18 TRBD2 TGTGCCAGCTCAAGACTAGCTTCGTTTTACGAGCAGTACTTC CASSRLASFYEQYF
TRBJ2-7 few TRBV9 TRBD1 TGTGCCAGCAGCGTAGTAGGGGACAGGGGCTACGAGCAGTACTTC CASSVVGDRGYEQYF
TRBJ1-4 . TRBV28 TRBD1 TGTGCCAGCAGCCCCGACAGGGGGCTTGGAGAAAAACTGTTTTTT CASSPDRGLGEKLFF
TRBJ2-3 . TRBV2 . TGTGCCAGCAGTGAGAGGGATACGCAGTATTTT CASSERDTQYF
TRBJ2-5 . TRBV6-1 . TGTGCCAGCAAGGACTCCGAGTACTTC CASKDSEYF
TRBJ1-1 . TRBV29-1 TRBD1 TGCAGCGGGAACAGGGGAATGAACACTGAAGCTTTCTTT CSGNRGMNTEAFF
TRBJ2-7 . TRBV7-7 . TGTGCCAGCAGCTTGGAGTACGACCACGAGCAGTACTTC CASSLEYDHEQYF
TRBJ2-3 . TRBV5-4 TRBD2 TGTGCCAGCAGCCCGGGGACTAGCGGGGGAGATACGCAGTATTTT CASSPGTSGGDTQYF